Listed below are T cell receptor beta chains from one sample, sequenced in a study of post-analysis software for immune sequencing data. TCRdb called the PCR reads again in MiXCR, with one record for every CDR3 protein. The table includes about 160,000 distinct CDR3 sequences, 30% to 45% detected once. The sample consisted of blood, taken after autologous hematopoietic stem cell transplantation. Every receptor here comes from a girl aged 5-17 years with multiple sclerosis. CDR3s include the opening cysteine and the closing phenylalanine or tryptophan. Each record gives: CDR3 DNA, CDR3 protein, J gene, V gene, clone size, D gene. A D gene is named only where the DNA matches it firmly. Only part of the rows carry a size: once, few, many, or a class if the clone is expanded.

TGTGCCAGCAGCTTAGATCGGACCTATGGCTACACCTTC	CASSLDRTYGYTF	TRBJ1-2	TRBV11-2	NA	NA
TGCAGTGCTAGAGATCGAGGTGCGGGAGGCCGGGTAGGCAACAATGAGCAGTTCTTC	CSARDRGAGGRVGNNEQFF	TRBJ2-1	TRBV20-1	few	TRBD2
TGTGCCAGCAGTGAACCCCAGGGGGGGTACGAGCAGTACTTC	CASSEPQGGYEQYF	TRBJ2-7	TRBV6-1	NA	NA
TGCGCCAGCAGCGCCGGGGGGTCTGGGGCCAACGTCCTGACTTTC	CASSAGGSGANVLTF	TRBJ2-6	TRBV5-1	NA	TRBD2
TGTGCCAGCAGCTTAGGCGGGATCTCCTACAATGAGCAGTTCTTC	CASSLGGISYNEQFF	TRBJ2-1	TRBV7-2	NA	NA
TGTGCCAGCCGTTCGGGCAGGCACATCGAGGTCTCTGGCTACACCTTC	CASRSGRHIEVSGYTF	TRBJ1-2	TRBV6-5	few	NA
TGTGCCAGCAGCGTAGGACTAGCGGGAGCGGTTCCGTACTTC	CASSVGLAGAVPYF	TRBJ2-4	TRBV9	NA	TRBD2
TGTGCCAGCAGTTTAAGCGGCCTCAAGTCTGGGGCCAACGTCCTGACTTTC	CASSLSGLKSGANVLTF	TRBJ2-6	TRBV12-3/TRBV12-4	few	NA
TGTGCCAGCAGTTTTCCGGGACAACTTAGCTCTGGGGCCAACGTCCTGACTTTC	CASSFPGQLSSGANVLTF	TRBJ2-6	TRBV12-3/TRBV12-4	NA	NA
TGCAGCGTCTCAAAAGGCACAGGGAACACCGGGGAGCTGTTTTTT	CSVSKGTGNTGELFF	TRBJ2-2	TRBV29-1	NA	NA
TGCGCCAGCAGTGGGATGTGGGACCCAACGCACGAGCAGTACTTC	CASSGMWDPTHEQYF	TRBJ2-7	TRBV5-1	few	NA
TGTGCCAGCAGCCCCGGGACACCCAGTTACGAGCAGTACTTC	CASSPGTPSYEQYF	TRBJ2-7	TRBV7-9	NA	NA
TGCAGCGTTGACAGGGACGGGGGAATTCAAGAGACCCAGTACTTC	CSVDRDGGIQETQYF	TRBJ2-5	TRBV29-1	few	NA
TGTGCCACCAGTGAGTCCGGTCAGAACACTGAAGCTTTCTTT	CATSESGQNTEAFF	TRBJ1-1	TRBV24-1	NA	NA
TGTGCCAGCAGTTTATTTTTGCAGGGAAAGAAAGAGACCCAGTACTTC	CASSLFLQGKKETQYF	TRBJ2-5	TRBV28	NA	NA
TGTGCCAGCAGCCTGGGACGGAACTCTGGAAACACCATATATTTT	CASSLGRNSGNTIYF	TRBJ1-3	TRBV5-8	NA	NA
TGTGCCAGCAGTTTCCCGGGAGGGCCGGGCGAGACCCAGTACTTC	CASSFPGGPGETQYF	TRBJ2-5	TRBV28	few	TRBD2
TGTGCCAGCAGTGGACCCCGGGACATTGAGCAGTACTTC	CASSGPRDIEQYF	TRBJ2-5	TRBV27	NA	NA
TGTGCCAGCAGCCAAGAAGACAGGGGCTTCTTTAACTATGGCTACACCTTC	CASSQEDRGFFNYGYTF	TRBJ1-2	TRBV4-2	NA	TRBD1
TGTGTCAGCAGCCGGCTAGGTGTGGGGGAGACCCAGTACTTC	CVSSRLGVGETQYF	TRBJ2-5	TRBV5-6	NA	NA
TGTGCCGCCAGCAGCCCCTTTGTGGGACAGGGGTCAATTAGGAACATTCAGTACTTC	CAASSPFVGQGSIRNIQYF	TRBJ2-4	TRBV15	few	TRBD1
TGTGCCAGCAGAAAAGCTTCGGCAGTAGGCACTGAAGCTTTCTTT	CASRKASAVGTEAFF	TRBJ1-1	TRBV3-1	NA	NA
TGCAGTGCTAATACCCTACCGAGCTCCTACAATGAGCAGTTCTTC	CSANTLPSSYNEQFF	TRBJ2-1	TRBV20-1	few	NA
TGTGCCAGTAGTCCCCGTCGGGACAGGGCCTTTATAAATGAGCAGTTCTTC	CASSPRRDRAFINEQFF	TRBJ2-1	TRBV19	NA	TRBD1
TGTGCCACCGGACCTCTAGCGGCTAGCACAGATACGCAGTATTTT	CATGPLAASTDTQYF	TRBJ2-3	TRBV28	once	TRBD2
TGTGCCAGCAGTGCGGACAGGGGAGATCAAGAGACCCAGTACTTC	CASSADRGDQETQYF	TRBJ2-5	TRBV2	NA	TRBD1
TGCGCCAGCAGCTCCTTTGGACAGGGGGCGAGTAATGAAAAACTGTTTTTT	CASSSFGQGASNEKLFF	TRBJ1-4	TRBV5-1	NA	TRBD1
TGCGCCAGCAGCCAAGATCATAAGGGGGAAGGGACCCAGTACTTC	CASSQDHKGEGTQYF	TRBJ2-5	TRBV4-3	NA	NA
TGTGCAAGCAGCTTGGGGCCGCCATACGAGCAGTACTTC	CASSLGPPYEQYF	TRBJ2-7	TRBV7-7	NA	NA
TGTGCCAGCAGTGAATCGGGGGGAACACACGAGCAGTACTTC	CASSESGGTHEQYF	TRBJ2-7	TRBV25-1	NA	TRBD2
TGTGCCAGCAGCGTAGGACAGATGTCTGACTACGAGCAGTACTTC	CASSVGQMSDYEQYF	TRBJ2-7	TRBV9	NA	NA
TGTGCCAGCAGCTTAAGGACTAGCGGATACAATGAGCAGTTCTTC	CASSLRTSGYNEQFF	TRBJ2-1	TRBV7-3	many	TRBD2
TGTGCCACCAGCAGACCTACCGAGGAGCAGTACTTC	CATSRPTEEQYF	TRBJ2-4	TRBV15	few	NA
TGCGCCAGCAGTGACCCGGGGACTAGCGGGACCTACGAGCGGTACTTC	CASSDPGTSGTYERYF	TRBJ2-7	TRBV10-1	NA	TRBD2
TGCAGTGCTAGAGAAAAAAACCGGACCTACGAGCAGTACTTC	CSAREKNRTYEQYF	TRBJ2-7	TRBV20-1	few	NA
TGCAGTGCTCGGGGCCGGCACTATGGCTACACCTTC	CSARGRHYGYTF	TRBJ1-2	TRBV20-1	NA	NA
TGTGCCAGCAGCGAGGGGGGGGTTCAGCCCCAGCATTTT	CASSEGGVQPQHF	TRBJ1-5	TRBV12-3/TRBV12-4	NA	NA
TGTGCCAGCAGTTTAAGTCCGGGACTCACAGATACGCAGTATTTT	CASSLSPGLTDTQYF	TRBJ2-3	TRBV12-3/TRBV12-4	NA	NA
TGCAGTGCTAGCACCCCGGGTGAGGCAGATACGCAGTATTTT	CSASTPGEADTQYF	TRBJ2-3	TRBV20-1	few	NA